The rows below give T cell receptor beta chains drawn from one sample of a study of blood T cell repertoires in COVID-19. Sequenced by immunoSEQ multiplex PCR; TCRdb stores in-frame clones only, minus some. This sample has a few hundred thousand clones, with roughly 88% found just once. The sequencing input was peripheral blood. These receptors were collected from a man older than 75 with acute or convalescent COVID-19. The CDR3 runs from the conserved cysteine through the conserved F or W. The D gene is left open where the match is weak. Part of the rows lack a size; the others show once, few, many or a class for expanded clones.

TRBV7-2	few	16	.	TRBJ1-4	TGTGCCAGCAGCTTAGCGGGGTACAGGAGTAATGAAAAACTGTTTTTT	CASSLAGYRSNEKLFF
TRBV29-1	.	14	TRBD1	TRBJ1-2	TGCAGCGTCCAGACAGGGTCTTTGGCTAGCGGCTACACCTTC	CSVQTGSLASGYTF
TRBV19	.	14	.	TRBJ1-4	TGTGCCAGTCGCTTGGGGGACACGAATGAAAAACTGTTTTTT	CASRLGDTNEKLFF
TRBV29-1	.	14	.	TRBJ1-1	TGCAGCCTAAAAGGTAGGGAGGAGTACACTGAAGCTTTCTTT	CSLKGREEYTEAFF
TRBV24-1	.	13	TRBD1	TRBJ1-2	TGTGCCACCAGTGACAACAGGGGCCATGGCTACACCTTC	CATSDNRGHGYTF
TRBV6-5	few	12	.	TRBJ1-2	TGTGCCAGCAGCAGGGTGAACTATGGCTACACCTTC	CASSRVNYGYTF
TRBV6-5	.	14	.	TRBJ1-1	TGTGCCAGCAGTCTCAAAGGGAGGGGCACTGAAGCTTTCTTT	CASSLKGRGTEAFF
TRBV5-4	.	15	TRBD2	TRBJ2-2	TGTGCCAGCAGCTTGCTTCCTAGCGGAACCGGGGAGCTGTTTTTT	CASSLLPSGTGELFF
TRBV28	.	15	TRBD1	TRBJ2-2	TGTGCCAGCAGTGCCCAGGACAGGGACGCCGGGGAGCTGTTTTTT	CASSAQDRDAGELFF
TRBV2	.	17	.	TRBJ1-5	TGTGCCAGCAAGGGCAGGCCGATGGGGCCTAGCAATCAGCCCCAGCATTTT	CASKGRPMGPSNQPQHF
TRBV19	.	13	.	TRBJ1-3	TGTGCCAGTAAGGAGCTTTCTGGAAACACCATATATTTT	CASKELSGNTIYF
TRBV19	.	16	.	TRBJ2-2	TGTGCCAGTAACGGGAGAAGGGGCGAAAACACCGGGGAGCTGTTTTTT	CASNGRRGENTGELFF
TRBV4-3	.	13	.	TRBJ2-7	TGCGCCAGCAGCCGGGCGAATGGAGGCGAGCAGTACTTC	CASSRANGGEQYF
TRBV5-1	.	16	.	TRBJ1-1	TGCGCCAGCAGCTTGGCCGGACGGAGGGGAGGGACTGAAGCTTTCTTT	CASSLAGRRGGTEAFF
TRBV28	.	13	.	TRBJ1-2	TGTGCCAGCAGTTTTGGTATCACACATGGCTACACCTTC	CASSFGITHGYTF
TRBV12-3/TRBV12-4	.	13	.	TRBJ2-5	TGTGCCAGCAGTTCCTTACGGCAAGAGACCCAGTACTTC	CASSSLRQETQYF
TRBV3-1/TRBV3-2	.	13	TRBD1	TRBJ2-5	TGTGCCAGCACACACAGGGGTCAAGAGACCCAGTACTTC	CASTHRGQETQYF
TRBV6-5	.	14	TRBD1	TRBJ2-4	TGTGCCAGCTCCCGGGACAGGGGAAAAAACATTCAGTACTTC	CASSRDRGKNIQYF
TRBV5-6	.	17	.	TRBJ1-1	TGTGCCAGCAGCCGTATCTCCCGGATGACTTTTCGGACTGAAGCTTTCTTT	CASSRISRMTFRTEAFF
TRBV7-8	few	14	TRBD1	TRBJ1-4	TGTGCCAGCAGCCGAGGAGACAGGGAGGCGAAACTGTTTTTT	CASSRGDREAKLFF
TRBV5-1	.	14	TRBD1	TRBJ2-1	TGCGCCAGCAGCTTTGGACAGGGGCCCAATGAGCAGTTCTTC	CASSFGQGPNEQFF
TRBV5-1	.	15	TRBD1	TRBJ2-7	TGCGCCAGCAGCGAGTCCGGGACAGGGTCCTACGAGCAGTACTTC	CASSESGTGSYEQYF
TRBV19	.	13	TRBD1	TRBJ2-3	TGTGCCAGTTGGGGACAGGGGGGAGATACGCAGTATTTT	CASWGQGGDTQYF
TRBV5-1	.	14	.	TRBJ2-7	TGCGCCAGCAGCATAGGACAATCCACCTACGAGCAGTACTTC	CASSIGQSTYEQYF
TRBV10-3	.	14	.	TRBJ2-7	TGTGCCATGGGGAGAGGCGGGACCGCTGGCGAGCAGTACTTC	CAMGRGGTAGEQYF
TRBV7-9	once	14	TRBD1	TRBJ1-4	TGTGCCAGCAGCCCGGACAGGGATAATGAAAAACTGTTTTTT	CASSPDRDNEKLFF
TRBV21-1	.	16	.	TRBJ1-2	TGTGCCAGCAGCGGAGAGGTAGGCGGGTGTATCTATGGCTACACCTTC	CASSGEVGGCIYGYTF
TRBV18	.	15	TRBD1	TRBJ2-7	TGTGCCAGCTCACCAGGACAGGGGCTCTCCTACGAGCAGTACTTC	CASSPGQGLSYEQYF
TRBV5-4	.	15	TRBD1	TRBJ1-5	TGTGCCAGCAGCTTCGGGACAGGGGGCAATCAGCCCCAGCATTTT	CASSFGTGGNQPQHF
TRBV2	.	14	TRBD2	TRBJ2-5	TGTGCCAGCCGAAGCGGGAGGGCCGAGGAGACCCAGTACTTC	CASRSGRAEETQYF
TRBV11-2	.	15	.	TRBJ1-1	TGTGCCAGCAGCTCTTCAGGGTCGGCGAACACTGAAGCTTTCTTT	CASSSSGSANTEAFF
TRBV19	.	14	.	TRBJ1-6	TGTGCCAGTAGTATTAAGACGGGTAATTCACCCCTCCACTTT	CASSIKTGNSPLHF
TRBV6-2/TRBV6-3	.	15	TRBD2	TRBJ2-1	TGTGCCAGCAGTTCCGCGGGGGGGCGTTTCAATGAGCAGTTCTTC	CASSSAGGRFNEQFF
TRBV27	.	14	.	TRBJ2-3	TGTGCCAGCAGTTTGTGGCAGGGCATGGATACGCAGTATTTT	CASSLWQGMDTQYF
TRBV18	.	17	.	TRBJ1-6	TGTGCCAGCTCACCACCGGGCAGGGGAGTGATGGATTCACCCCTCCACTTT	CASSPPGRGVMDSPLHF
TRBV27	.	16	TRBD1	TRBJ1-6	TGTGCCAGCAGAATCGACAGGGCGCGGTATAATTCACCCCTCCACTTT	CASRIDRARYNSPLHF
TRBV28	many	14	.	TRBJ1-6	TGTGCCAGCAAGATGAGCTCCTATAATTCACCCCTCCACTTT	CASKMSSYNSPLHF
TRBV28	.	15	TRBD1	TRBJ2-1	TGTGCCAGCAGTTTACCGGGACAGGGGTCCAATGAGCAGTTCTTC	CASSLPGQGSNEQFF
TRBV27	.	14	TRBD2	TRBJ2-1	TGTGCCAGCAGAAGCGGGGCCTCCTACAATGAGCAGTTCTTC	CASRSGASYNEQFF
TRBV7-2	once	14	.	TRBJ2-2	TGTGCCAGCAGCGGAGGGACTCACACCGGGGAGCTGTTTTTT	CASSGGTHTGELFF
TRBV5-4	.	12	.	TRBJ2-7	TGTGCCAGCAGCCCAGGGCAGAGAGAGCAGTACTTC	CASSPGQREQYF
TRBV18	.	13	.	TRBJ2-2	TGTGCCAGCTCACAGCAGAACACCGGGGAGCTGTTTTTT	CASSQQNTGELFF
TRBV21-1	.	14	.	TRBJ2-7	TGTGCCAGCAAAAGGACAGGGGGACCCTACGAGCAGTACTTC	CASKRTGGPYEQYF
TRBV6-5	.	13	TRBD2	TRBJ2-1	TGTGCCAGCCGACTAGCGGGGATGAATGAGCAGTTCTTC	CASRLAGMNEQFF
TRBV3-1/TRBV3-2	.	16	TRBD1	TRBJ1-5	TGTGCCAGCAGCCAGGCGGGGACAGGCGGTAATCAGCCCCAGCATTTT	CASSQAGTGGNQPQHF
TRBV4-2	.	14	TRBD2	TRBJ2-7	TGTGCCAGCAGCCCGGGACTAGCGGGATACGAGCAGTACTTC	CASSPGLAGYEQYF
TRBV21-1	.	19	.	TRBJ2-1	TGTGCCAGCAGCTCCCCCGGGACTAGCGGGGGGGAATCCTACAATGAGCAGTTCTTC	CASSSPGTSGGESYNEQFF
TRBV7-2	once	16	.	TRBJ2-1	TGTGCCAGCAGCTTAGGGACACCCTCGACCTACAATGAGCAGTTCTTC	CASSLGTPSTYNEQFF
TRBV25-1	.	14	TRBD1	TRBJ1-2	TGTGCCAGCAGTCGGACAGGGGGCGTCTATGGCTACACCTTC	CASSRTGGVYGYTF
TRBV5-6	.	14	TRBD2	TRBJ2-4	TGTGCCAGCAGTCCCAGGACTAGCCAGAGCATTCAGTACTTC	CASSPRTSQSIQYF
TRBV28	.	17	.	TRBJ2-3	TGTGCCAGCAGTTTATCAGTAGGGTGGACTAGCACAGATACGCAGTATTTT	CASSLSVGWTSTDTQYF
TRBV6-5	once	13	.	TRBJ1-1	TGTGCCAGCAGAAGACAGGTGAACACTGAAGCTTTCTTT	CASRRQVNTEAFF
TRBV6-6	.	20	TRBD2	TRBJ2-3	TGTGCCAGCAGTCCCAACTCAGGGGCGATAAGCGGGGGGGGCACAGATACGCAGTATTTT	CASSPNSGAISGGGTDTQYF
TRBV7-9	.	16	.	TRBJ1-5	TGTGCCAGCAACCTATGGGGGGGTATCAGCAATCAGCCCCAGCATTTT	CASNLWGGISNQPQHF
TRBV5-8	.	14	TRBD1	TRBJ2-3	TGTGCCAGCAGCCTGGACAGGGGGCCTGATACGCAGTATTTT	CASSLDRGPDTQYF
TRBV19	.	14	TRBD1	TRBJ2-2	TGTGCCGGGGGGACAGGGAGGGACACCGGGGAGCTGTTTTTT	CAGGTGRDTGELFF
TRBV3-1/TRBV3-2	.	15	.	TRBJ1-3	TGTGCCAGCAGCCAAGACCAGGGGTCTGGAAACACCATATATTTT	CASSQDQGSGNTIYF
TRBV6-5	once	13	TRBD1	TRBJ1-5	TGTGCCAGCTCCCGGACAGGGAATCAGCCCCAGCATTTT	CASSRTGNQPQHF
TRBV7-9	.	14	.	TRBJ2-3	TGTGCCAGCAGCCCACGGGGGTGGACAGATACGCAGTATTTT	CASSPRGWTDTQYF
TRBV5-1	many	15	TRBD1	TRBJ1-1	TGCGCCAGCAGCTCCCCCGGGACAGGGGTCACTGAAGCTTTCTTT	CASSSPGTGVTEAFF